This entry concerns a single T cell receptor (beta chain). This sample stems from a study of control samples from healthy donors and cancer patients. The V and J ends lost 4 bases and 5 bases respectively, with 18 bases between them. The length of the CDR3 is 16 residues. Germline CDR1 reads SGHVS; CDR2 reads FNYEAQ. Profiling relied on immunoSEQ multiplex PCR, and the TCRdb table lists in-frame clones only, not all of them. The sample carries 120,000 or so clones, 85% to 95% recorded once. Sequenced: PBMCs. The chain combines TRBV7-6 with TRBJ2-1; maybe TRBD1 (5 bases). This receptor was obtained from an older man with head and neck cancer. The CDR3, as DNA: TGTGCCAGCAGCTCCGCGGTCAGGGTTGGCGACAATGAGCAGTTCTTC. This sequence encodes CASSSAVRVGDNEQFF.